One and the same sample provided the 22 T cell receptor beta chains below, sequenced in a study of CD8 T cells in Susac syndrome. RNA amounts of about 0.45 to 1 ug underwent reverse transcription with random hexamers. TCRdb re-derived calls from the immunoSEQ multiplex PCR reads in MiXCR, one entry per CDR3 protein. The table has some 200,000 distinct CDR3 sequences, about 91% seen once. The specimen was CD4+ T cells from PBMCs. Receptor source: a human donor with Susac syndrome.

This chain links TRBV2 with TRBJ2-1; D call uncertain. There are 16 residues in the CDR3. Per germline, CDR1 SNHLY and CDR2 FYNNEI. V lost 0 bases and J lost 3, with 12 bases in between. This chain's CDR3 is CASSEAVARNYNEQFF. The CDR3 region has the DNA TGTGCCAGCAGTGAAGCCGTCGCTAGAAACTACAATGAGCAGTTCTTC.

The J gene is TRBJ1-2, the V gene TRBV2, with 7 bases that match TRBD1. In germline, CDR1 is SNHLY, CDR2 FYNNEI. The CDR3 loop spans 14 amino acids. J was trimmed by 0 bases and V by 6 bases; bases with no gene match: 4. CDR3 bases: TGTGCCAGCAGAGGGGACAGATCTAACTATGGCTACACCTTC. It yields the protein CASRGDRSNYGYTF.

V is TRBV5-1 and J is TRBJ2-5, with 11 bases matching TRBD1. Germline V CDR1 and CDR2: SGHRS, YFSETQ. Unmatched junction bases numbered 10, after V lost 1 base and J lost 5 bases. The CDR3 is 17 amino acids. The CDR3, as DNA: TGCGCCAGCAGCTTGTCCTGGACAGGGGGCTCTGGGGAGACCCAGTACTTC. Translating gives CASSLSWTGGSGETQYF.

The V gene is TRBV30, the J gene TRBJ1-2; 8 bases agree with TRBD1. The germline V gene has CDR1 GTSNPN and CDR2 SVGIG (reference sequence). The CDR3 length is 14 residues. The junction had 8 bases not matched to a gene; V was cut back by 3 bases and J by 5 bases. The CDR3, as DNA: TGTGCCTGGAGCCTAGGACAGGGCGTTTATGGCTACACCTTC. This gives the protein CAWSLGQGVYGYTF.

The J gene is TRBJ2-3, the V gene TRBV6-1; D not resolved. There are 11 residues in the CDR3. CDR1 and CDR2 (germline): MNHNS, SASEGT. The V end lost 5 bases, the J end lost 8 bases, and 8 bases lay between the germline ends. CDR3: CASSFLSTQYF. Here the CDR3 DNA reads TGTGCCAGCAGTTTCTTAAGTACGCAGTATTTT.

J is TRBJ1-2 and V is TRBV5-1, with 9 bases that match TRBD1. The CDR3 runs to 14 residues. J gave up 2 bases and V 4 bases, and 3 bases lay outside the gene matches. Germline V gives CDR1 SGHRS, CDR2 YFSETQ. The CDR3 loop reads CASSEGQGNYGYTF. The DNA for the CDR3 is TGCGCCAGCAGCGAGGGACAGGGAAACTATGGCTACACCTTC.

J is TRBJ1-2 and V is TRBV4-1; a weak D match, TRBD1 (5 bases). Trimming shortened V by 1 base and J by 2 bases, and 17 bases separated the two germline ends. The CDR3 consists of 17 residues. CDR1 and CDR2 (germline): MGHRA, YSYEKL. CDR3 nucleotide sequence: TGCGCCAGCAGCCAAGGTCGCCGGGGGGTTGGAAACTATGGCTACACCTTC. Encoded protein: CASSQGRRGVGNYGYTF.

This clonotype was observed once. The genes are TRBV3-1 and TRBJ1-4, with D perhaps matching TRBD1 (5 bases). The CDR3 spans 11 residues. With 7 bases removed from V and 7 bases from J, the gap between germline ends came to 7 bases. Germline CDR1 is LGHDT and CDR2 is YNNKEL (reference sequence). The CDR3 loop is CASKGTEKLFF. The CDR3 DNA reads TGTGCCAGCAAGGGGACTGAAAAACTGTTTTTT.

The V gene is TRBV19, the J gene TRBJ1-5; 8 bases map to TRBD1. Trimming removed 4 bases from V and 9 bases from J; junction bases left unmatched: 5. Germline loops: CDR1 LNHDA, CDR2 SQIVND (reference sequence). The CDR3 is 13 residues long. The CDR3 DNA follows: TGTGCCAGTAGTACTACGGACAGGGTGCCCCAGCATTTT. Its protein product is CASSTTDRVPQHF.

The V and J genes are TRBV10-3 and TRBJ2-3; perhaps TRBD1 as D (6 bases). Germline CDR1 reads ENHRY; CDR2 reads SYGVKD. Trimming took off 4 bases at V and 3 bases at J, with 11 bases between the two ends. This CDR3 region has 14 residues. The CDR3 DNA sequence: TGTGCCATCAGTGCAGGGGATAGAACAGATACGCAGTATTTT. This translates into CAISAGDRTDTQYF.

V and J are TRBV12-3 or TRBV12-4 and TRBJ1-5, with D hard to call. V dropped 2 bases and J dropped 9 bases, with 11 bases sitting between them. This CDR3 has 13 amino acids. The CDR3 bases are TGTGCCAGCAGTTTAAGTCCATCACGGCCCCAGCATTTT. Translating gives CASSLSPSRPQHF.

The chain uses TRBV6-4 and TRBJ2-5, with D perhaps TRBD2 (6 bases). Deletions cut 3 bases from V and 2 bases from J, with 19 bases between. Germline CDR1 reads MRHNA; CDR2 reads SNTAGT. There are 17 residues in the CDR3. The CDR3 spells CASSDRVAESFQETQYF. The CDR3 DNA is TGTGCCAGCAGTGATAGGGTAGCGGAGAGCTTTCAAGAGACCCAGTACTTC.

This rearrangement joins TRBV19 to TRBJ1-2; the match to TRBD1 covers 8 bases. V trimming: 4 bases; J trimming: 8 bases; junction bases outside the gene matches: 3. Germline V gives CDR1 LNHDA, CDR2 SQIVND (reference sequence). The CDR3 has 12 residues. The CDR3 nucleotides are TGTGCCAGTAGTACAGGGGGCGCGGGCTACACCTTC. Amino acid sequence: CASSTGGAGYTF.

This chain connects TRBV20-1 to TRBJ2-1; 11 bases are shared with TRBD2. Germline lookup yields CDR1 DFQATT and CDR2 SNEGSKA (reference sequence). The length of the CDR3 is 14 residues. With 1 base clipped from V and 10 bases from J, the junction kept 6 bases outside the gene matches. CDR3 bases: TGCAGTGCTAGAGGTCTAGCGGGAGGCCCGGAGCAGTTCTTC. Encoded protein: CSARGLAGGPEQFF.

The chain has TRBV19 and TRBJ1-1; D uncertain. The CDR3 spans 13 residues. CDR1 LNHDA and CDR2 SQIVND come from the germline V gene (reference sequence). Trimming removed 3 bases from V and 1 base from J, with 6 bases in between. The CDR3 is CASSIQENTEAFF. CDR3 DNA: TGTGCCAGTAGTATCCAGGAGAACACTGAAGCTTTCTTT.

This clonotype was counted a single time. This chain links TRBV20-1 with TRBJ1-6; TRBD1 might be the D (6 bases). The CDR3 sequence is 15 residues long. Germline CDR1 is DFQATT and CDR2 is SNEGSKA (reference sequence). V was clipped by 0 bases and J by 3 bases, with 9 bases between them. CDR3 nucleotides: TGCAGTGCTAGAGAAGGACAGAACTATAATTCACCCCTCCACTTT. Its protein product is CSAREGQNYNSPLHF.

This clonotype was recorded only once. CDR3 nucleotide sequence: TGTGCCAGCAAAGCGAAAGGATACAATGAGCAGTTCTTC. Translation: CASKAKGYNEQFF. The genes are TRBV12-3 or TRBV12-4 and TRBJ2-1; D gene ambiguous. V lost 7 bases, J lost 4 bases, and 11 bases lay in between. CDR3 length equals 13 residues.

This chain joins TRBV5-1 and TRBJ2-3; TRBD2 matches at 10 bases. The germline V gene has CDR1 SGHRS and CDR2 YFSETQ. V lost 1 base and J lost 3; bases outside the gene matches: 2. This CDR3 has 15 amino acids. DNA of the CDR3: TGCGCCAGCAGCTTGCGAGCGGGAGGGACAGATACGCAGTATTTT. This sequence encodes CASSLRAGGTDTQYF.

The chain is built from TRBV29-1 and TRBJ2-1; maybe TRBD1 (6 bases). Trimming cost V 7 bases and J 0 bases, with 13 bases left between them. The CDR3 contains 14 residues. Germline V gene sequence: CDR1 SQVTM, CDR2 ANQGSEA. Here the CDR3 DNA reads TGCAGCGCCGAAGGACAGAACTCCTACAATGAGCAGTTCTTC. Translation gives CSAEGQNSYNEQFF.

CDR3 protein: CASSLGGGGLETQYF. The CDR3 region has the DNA TGTGCCAGCAGCTTAGGAGGGGGGGGATTAGAGACCCAGTACTTC. V gene TRBV11-2 combines with J gene TRBJ2-5, with D possibly being TRBD2 (7 bases). The CDR3 covers 15 residues. The germline V and J ends were trimmed by 1 base and 4 bases, with 13 bases remaining between them. In germline, CDR1 is SGHAT, CDR2 FQNNGV.

The chain's CDR3 is CATSDPAGEKETQYF. The CDR3 nucleotides read TGTGCCACCAGTGATCCTGCGGGTGAGAAAGAGACCCAGTACTTC. J is TRBJ2-5 and V is TRBV24-1, with a possible D match to TRBD2 (5 bases). Per the germline V gene, CDR1 is KGHDR and CDR2 is SFDVKD. The CDR3 length is 15 residues. Trimming shortened V by 3 bases and J by 3 bases, and 13 bases separated the two germline ends.

V usage is TRBV5-1 and J usage is TRBJ1-1; D gene uncertain. The V end lost 1 base, the J end lost 3 bases, and 10 bases lay between the germline ends. There are 14 residues in the CDR3. Germline-derived CDR1 and CDR2 are SGHRS and YFSETQ. CDR3 DNA: TGCGCCAGCAGCTTGAAGGGTTCGGACACTGAAGCTTTCTTT. It yields the protein CASSLKGSDTEAFF.